Described below is a single T cell receptor (beta chain) sequence and its context. Its antigen is still unknown. The data were obtained in a study of CXCR3-negative and CXCR3-positive naive CD8 T cells. Findings of the study overall: Similar TRBV-TRBJ usage characterized naive CXCR3-negative and CXCR3-positive cells; memory cells differed. For CXCR3-positive naive cells, TRB CDR3s were more hydrophobic than those of CXCR3-negative naive cells. Naive subsets were similarly diverse, while memory CD8+ repertoires were much less diverse.

Through 5' RACE with UMI labels, the TRB cDNA libraries were prepared. Following a re-call of the 5' RACE reads, TCRdb has one entry per CDR3 protein and lacks DNA. The specimen's table records some 150,000 distinct CDR3 sequences. The CDR3 is 12 residues long. Germline assignment: CDR1 LNHNV and CDR2 YYDKDF (reference sequence). Sequenced material: naive CXCR3+ CD8+ T cells from blood. The subset was: CD45RO-CCR7+CD27+CD95- naive CD8+ T cells expressing CXCR3 (TNR3+). The V gene is TRBV15, the J gene TRBJ1-1. This receptor was obtained from a human donor in good health. Some clones in this sample may be carry-over from other donors' samples. The chain's CDR3 is CATSRGWAEAFF.